This TCR beta chain was sequenced during a study of regulatory T cells in long-lasting Graves disease. CDR3 size: 18 residues. The V segment lost 6 bases and the J segment 4 bases; nucleotides outside the gene matches: 17. CDR1 is SGHDN and CDR2 is FVKESK in the germline V gene. Time point of the sample: newly diagnosed GD, antithyroid drugs for less than 3 months. After RNA was extracted from PBMCs, the TCR library was made from it. TCR beta libraries were built with iRepertoire HTBI primers and Arm-PCR of CDR3 regions. TCRdb processed the multiplex PCR reads anew with MiXCR; each CDR3 protein has one entry. The sample lists more than 300,000 distinct CDR3 sequences, 15% to 20% occurring once. This clonotype has a handful of counts. Its antigen remains unknown. Study-wide points: Researchers reported studying only peripheral blood, not thyroid tissue.

This same sample was also taken into another study, of T cells in Graves' hyperthyroidism and ophthalmopathy. In that study: Patients were aged 18 to 65, had disease duration under 2 months, and had newly diagnosed hyperthyroidism. A model of 13 V-J features distinguished ophthalmopathy from stable hyperthyroidism.

The chain recombines TRBV14 with TRBJ2-7; TRBD2 aligns across 11 bases. The TCR was taken from a young woman with Graves disease. The material sequenced was peripheral blood mononuclear cells (PBMCs), taken at new diagnosis, from a patient treated with antithyroid drugs. CDR3 in DNA: TGTGCCAGCAGTAAATCTAGCGGGAGGAGGACTAAGGAGTACGAGCAGTACTTC. Encoded protein: CASSKSSGRRTKEYEQYF.